This record covers a single T cell receptor (beta chain). This sample includes further DNA sequences coding for the same CDR3. The sample originates from a study of blood T cell repertoires in COVID-19. Study in general: The cDNA or gDNA used as material had been derived from T cells, B-cell-depleted T cells, or PBMCs.

Assay used: immunoSEQ multiplex PCR; TCRdb lists only in-frame clones, some missing. The sample yields roughly 250,000 clones, about 87% seen once. The CDR3 covers 15 residues. V was shortened by 0 bases and J by 0 bases, with 9 bases between the two germline ends. The germline V gene encodes CDR1 SGHRS and CDR2 YFSETQ. This TCR was recovered from a woman aged 40 to 50 with acute COVID-19. The chain couples TRBV5-1 to TRBJ1-1, with D maybe TRBD1 (6 bases). Source material: PBMCs or T cells enriched from blood (not recorded which). The CDR3 region has the DNA TGCGCCAGCAGCTTGGTTGGGGGCCTGAACACTGAAGCTTTCTTT. Protein: CASSLVGGLNTEAFF.